The following is a T cell receptor (beta chain) sequence with its context. Its target is unknown. The sample is drawn from a study of OX40 agonist ivuxolimab in advanced cancers. About the study: Ivuxolimab, an agonistic anti-OX40 (CD134) antibody, was given to patients. Two cutaneous melanoma patients and one hepatocellular carcinoma patient, three in all, had partial responses.

Libraries were prepared by immunoSEQ multiplex PCR; TCRdb keeps only in-frame clonotypes and omits some of them. The sample lists tens of thousands of clones, almost 85% seen once, with roughly 8% in the top ten. Looked up from germline, CDR1 is MDHEN and CDR2 is SYDVKM. The CDR3 consists of 16 residues. Trimming stripped 5 bases from V and 0 bases from J, with 16 bases between. Regarding the study as a whole: It was not determined which antigens were specifically recognized by the peripheral T cells that had undergone clonal expansion.

The genes are TRBV28 and TRBJ1-1; D may be TRBD1 (6 bases). The sequence was collected from an adult with an advanced solid tumor such as melanoma, head and neck, liver or kidney cancer. This specimen consisted of CD4+ or CD8+ T cells sorted from blood, obtained in a trial of the OX40 agonist ivuxolimab. CDR3 coding DNA: TGTGCCAGCAGTCTGACTTTGGACAGCATGAACACTGAAGCTTTCTTT. As protein: CASSLTLDSMNTEAFF.